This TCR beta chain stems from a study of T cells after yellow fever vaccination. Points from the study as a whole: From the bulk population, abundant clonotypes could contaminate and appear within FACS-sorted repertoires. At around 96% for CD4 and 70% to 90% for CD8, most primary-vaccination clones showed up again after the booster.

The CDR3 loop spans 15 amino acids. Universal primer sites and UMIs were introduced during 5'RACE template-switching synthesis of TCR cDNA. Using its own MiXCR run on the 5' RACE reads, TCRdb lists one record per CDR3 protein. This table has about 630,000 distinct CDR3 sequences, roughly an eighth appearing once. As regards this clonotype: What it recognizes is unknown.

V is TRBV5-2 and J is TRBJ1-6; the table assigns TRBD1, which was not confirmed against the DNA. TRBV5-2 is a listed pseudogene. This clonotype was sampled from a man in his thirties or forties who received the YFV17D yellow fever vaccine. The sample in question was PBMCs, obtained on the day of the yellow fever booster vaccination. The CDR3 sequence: CASNPGQGGDSPLHF. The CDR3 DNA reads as TGTGCCAGCAACCCCGGACAGGGGGGAGATTCACCCCTCCACTTT.